The rows below give T cell receptor beta chains drawn from one sample of a study of cytomegalovirus exposure and HLA in healthy donors. The method was immunoSEQ multiplex PCR; TCRdb's version includes in-frame clones alone and lacks a portion of them. The sample contains around 140,000 clones, about 87% of which appear only once. Material: PBMCs. These receptors originate from a man in his late teens or twenties in good health and CMV-seropositive. Both conserved end residues are part of each CDR3. A D gene is named only where the DNA matches it firmly. Clone size, where shown, is once, few, many, or a class for clones that have expanded.

>few|TRBJ2-7|TRBV5-1|.
CASSLMGSEQYF
TGCGCCAGCAGCTTGATGGGGAGCGAGCAGTACTTC
>.|TRBJ2-1|TRBV27|TRBD2
CASSLYPRGTSAYNEQFF
TGTGCCAGCAGTTTATATCCCCGCGGGACTAGTGCGTACAATGAGCAGTTCTTC
>.|TRBJ1-4|TRBV30|.
CAWSGGRNREKLFF
TGTGCCTGGAGTGGCGGCCGAAATCGGGAAAAACTGTTTTTT
>.|TRBJ2-2|TRBV10-1|TRBD2
CASSGLAGGTGELFF
TGCGCCAGCAGCGGACTAGCGGGCGGAACCGGGGAGCTGTTTTTT
>.|TRBJ2-7|TRBV7-9|TRBD2
CASSLTSGTAYEQYF
TGTGCCAGCAGCTTGACTAGCGGGACTGCCTACGAGCAGTACTTC
>.|TRBJ1-4|TRBV29-1|TRBD1
CSVTRQGEKLFF
TGCAGCGTTACCCGACAGGGTGAAAAACTGTTTTTT
>.|TRBJ2-1|TRBV6-5|TRBD1
CASAWTGQEYNEQFF
TGTGCCAGCGCTTGGACGGGACAGGAATACAATGAGCAGTTCTTC
>.|TRBJ2-1|TRBV9|TRBD1
CASSVAEHRGFQFF
TGTGCCAGCAGCGTAGCGGAACACAGGGGGTTTCAGTTCTTC
>.|TRBJ1-1|TRBV28|.
CASSGGRTEAFF
TGTGCCAGCAGCGGGGGGCGAACTGAAGCTTTCTTT
>many|TRBJ2-7|TRBV11-2|TRBD2
CASSLAGGSSYEQYF
TGTGCCAGCAGCTTAGCGGGCGGGAGCTCCTACGAGCAGTACTTC
>.|TRBJ1-1|TRBV5-1|TRBD1
CASSSPGQGQRTEAFF
TGCGCCAGCAGCTCTCCGGGACAGGGGCAGCGGACTGAAGCTTTCTTT
>.|TRBJ2-7|TRBV19|.
CASSMGLAYEQYF
TGTGCCAGTAGTATGGGACTTGCCTACGAGCAGTACTTC
>.|TRBJ1-1|TRBV11-3|TRBD1
CASSAGQPLIFTEAFF
TGTGCCAGCAGCGCGGGACAGCCGCTCATATTCACTGAAGCTTTCTTT
>.|TRBJ1-2|TRBV11-3|TRBD1
CASSPGGRGGYGYTF
TGTGCCAGCAGCCCAGGGGGCAGGGGGGGCTATGGCTACACCTTC
>.|TRBJ2-5|TRBV5-4|.
CASSFAGLQETQYF
TGTGCCAGCAGCTTTGCGGGGTTGCAAGAGACCCAGTACTTC
>.|TRBJ2-3|TRBV9|TRBD2
CASSVRGGTSGRSERTDTQYF
TGTGCCAGCAGCGTTAGGGGGGGGACTAGCGGGAGGAGTGAGCGGACAGATACGCAGTATTTT
>.|TRBJ2-1|TRBV4-2|TRBD1
CASSQPGQGYNEQFF
TGTGCCAGCAGCCAACCGGGACAGGGATACAATGAGCAGTTCTTC
>few|TRBJ2-2|TRBV6-9|.
CASSLQVRGGELFF
TGTGCCAGCAGTCTTCAGGTTCGTGGCGGGGAGCTGTTTTTT
>.|TRBJ2-7|TRBV7-9|.
CASSMRNDISYEQYF
TGTGCCAGCAGCATGCGTAACGACATCTCCTACGAGCAGTACTTC
>few|TRBJ2-7|TRBV18|TRBD1
CASSPTDRGGYEQYF
TGTGCCAGCTCACCGACAGACAGGGGCGGCTACGAGCAGTACTTC
>.|TRBJ2-1|TRBV1|.
CTSSHHSSGRPNNEQFF
TGCACCAGCAGCCATCACTCAAGCGGGAGGCCCAACAATGAGCAGTTCTTC
>.|TRBJ1-2|TRBV19|.
CASSISPNDRDYGYTF
TGTGCCAGTAGTATATCCCCAAACGACAGAGACTATGGCTACACCTTC
>once|TRBJ2-3|TRBV7-3|TRBD2
CASSGAIAGVASADTQYF
TGTGCCAGCAGCGGAGCCATAGCGGGAGTGGCTAGTGCAGATACGCAGTATTTT
>few|TRBJ2-7|TRBV5-4|TRBD2
CASSPGPLGGTSYEQYF
TGTGCCAGCAGCCCGGGCCCCTTGGGAGGGACCTCCTACGAGCAGTACTTC
>once|TRBJ2-7|TRBV19|TRBD1
CASSSGTGVYEQYF
TGTGCCAGTAGTTCGGGGACAGGGGTTTACGAGCAGTACTTC
>.|TRBJ2-7|TRBV19|.
CASSIGAARTASEQYF
TGTGCCAGTAGTATAGGGGCGGCCAGGACAGCTTCCGAGCAGTACTTC
>.|TRBJ1-1|TRBV6-6|.
CASSVRAGMMNTEAFF
TGTGCCAGCAGTGTCAGGGCAGGGATGATGAACACTGAAGCTTTCTTT
>once|TRBJ2-5|TRBV5-6|TRBD1
CASSIRDRGRETQYF
TGTGCCAGCAGCATCCGGGACAGGGGGCGAGAGACCCAGTACTTC
>.|TRBJ1-1|TRBV11-3|.
CASSSREGPGRNEAFF
TGTGCCAGCAGCTCACGAGAGGGCCCAGGGAGGAATGAAGCTTTCTTT
>.|TRBJ2-1|TRBV19|TRBD1
CASSIYDRGSNEQFF
TGTGCCAGTAGTATCTATGACAGGGGATCGAATGAGCAGTTCTTC
>few|TRBJ1-5|TRBV28|TRBD1
CASSLYGQGGDQPQHF
TGTGCCAGCAGTTTGTATGGACAGGGGGGAGATCAGCCCCAGCATTTT
>.|TRBJ2-1|TRBV5-1|.
CASSLGSADNEQFF
TGCGCCAGCAGCTTGGGATCAGCGGACAATGAGCAGTTCTTC
>.|TRBJ2-7|TRBV30|.
CAWRRLDSAYEQYF
TGTGCCTGGAGGAGGTTGGACAGTGCCTACGAGCAGTACTTC
>.|TRBJ2-2|TRBV19|.
CASTLEGSGNTGELFF
TGTGCCAGTACCCTGGAGGGTTCTGGTAACACCGGGGAGCTGTTTTTT
>.|TRBJ1-4|TRBV28|TRBD1
CASQTGSEKLFF
TGTGCCAGCCAGACAGGGTCGGAAAAACTGTTTTTT
>.|TRBJ2-1|TRBV2|TRBD2
CASSGLAGGHNEQFF
TGTGCCAGCAGTGGACTAGCGGGAGGGCACAATGAGCAGTTCTTC
>.|TRBJ1-1|TRBV9|TRBD1
CASSYGTVNTEAFF
TGTGCCAGCAGCTATGGGACAGTGAACACTGAAGCTTTCTTT
>.|TRBJ1-1|TRBV6-5|.
CASSVFRPNTEAFF
TGTGCCAGCAGTGTTTTTCGTCCGAACACTGAAGCTTTCTTT
>.|TRBJ1-6|TRBV27|.
CASSSGEVRESPLHF
TGTGCCAGCAGTTCAGGGGAAGTCCGAGAATCACCCCTCCACTTT
>.|TRBJ1-1|TRBV9|.
CASSTRPNTEAFF
TGTGCCAGCAGCACCAGGCCGAACACTGAAGCTTTCTTT
>.|TRBJ1-5|TRBV11-3|.
CASSPGWGGNQPQHF
TGTGCCAGCAGCCCTGGGTGGGGCGGCAATCAGCCCCAGCATTTT
>.|TRBJ2-1|TRBV19|TRBD1
CASSIGGDRAGEQFF
TGTGCCAGTAGTATAGGAGGGGACAGGGCGGGAGAGCAGTTCTTC
>.|TRBJ2-3|TRBV11-3|.
CASSRGQYSTDTQYF
TGTGCCAGCAGCCGTGGACAGTATAGCACAGATACGCAGTATTTT
>.|TRBJ1-1|TRBV18|TRBD1
CASSLGQEVEAFF
TGTGCCAGCTCCCTCGGACAGGAGGTCGAAGCTTTCTTT
>.|TRBJ2-5|TRBV5-1|.
CASSSYQETQYF
TGCGCCAGCAGCTCCTACCAAGAGACCCAGTACTTC
>.|TRBJ2-7|TRBV4-2|.
CASSQPKGQNHEQYF
TGTGCCAGCAGCCAGCCCAAAGGACAGAACCACGAGCAGTACTTC
>.|TRBJ1-3|TRBV7-9|.
CASSLERNTIYF
TGTGCCAGCAGCTTAGAGAGGAACACCATATATTTT
>many|TRBJ1-2|TRBV5-6|.
CASSTGRQAYGYTF
TGTGCCAGCAGCACCGGACGACAGGCCTATGGCTACACCTTC
>.|TRBJ2-1|TRBV13|TRBD1
CASSTPSRQGAGEQFF
TGTGCCAGCAGTACCCCAAGTCGTCAGGGGGCGGGTGAGCAGTTCTTC
>.|TRBJ2-1|TRBV5-1|.
CASSLWPGIHEQFF
TGCGCCAGCAGCTTGTGGCCAGGTATTCATGAGCAGTTCTTC
>.|TRBJ2-1|TRBV7-9|TRBD2
CASSSLAGVYNEQFF
TGTGCCAGCAGTTCACTAGCGGGTGTTTACAATGAGCAGTTCTTC
>.|TRBJ2-4|TRBV5-1|.
CASSFGGAAKNIQYF
TGCGCCAGCAGCTTCGGAGGGGCGGCCAAAAACATTCAGTACTTC
>many|TRBJ1-1|TRBV29-1|TRBD1
CSVEEGADTEAFF
TGCAGCGTTGAGGAGGGGGCGGACACTGAAGCTTTCTTT
>once|TRBJ2-1|TRBV2|.
CASSGLGVALLEQFF
TGTGCCAGCAGTGGATTAGGGGTCGCCTTATTGGAGCAGTTCTTC
>.|TRBJ1-4|TRBV11-3|.
CASSLSQGRREKLFF
TGTGCCAGCAGCTTATCTCAGGGGCGACGTGAAAAACTGTTTTTT
>.|TRBJ2-3|TRBV5-1|TRBD2
CASSPRGGTTDTQYF
TGCGCCAGCAGCCCTCGGGGGGGTACGACAGATACGCAGTATTTT
>.|TRBJ1-2|TRBV5-1|.
CASSNEGAKGYTF
TGCGCCAGCAGCAACGAAGGAGCTAAGGGCTACACCTTC
>.|TRBJ1-5|TRBV6-6|.
CASSTGLGNQPQHF
TGTGCCAGCAGCACAGGCCTCGGGAATCAGCCCCAGCATTTT
>few|TRBJ2-3|TRBV6-5|.
CASSYEFSTDTQYF
TGTGCCAGCAGTTACGAGTTTAGCACAGATACGCAGTATTTT